This T cell receptor beta chain appears in the sequencing data of a study of CD8 T cells in Susac syndrome (dated by TCRdb to the late 2010s). Background for the entire study: The study used repertoire sequencing to test whether antigen drove CD8+ T cell activation and differentiation in Susac syndrome.

Peripheral blood CD8+ and CD4+ T cells from healthy donors, Susac syndrome patients and multiple sclerosis patients were profiled using high-throughput TCR beta sequencing. Treatment-naive patients with stable or active relapsing-remitting disease fulfilling revised McDonald criteria were used as multiple sclerosis controls. Bulk CD8+ and CD4+ T cells were purified by magnetic negative isolation, while CD8+ TEMRA cells were enriched using FACS. Blood was drawn into EDTA tubes, processed within 24 hours, and PBMCs were isolated by density gradient centrifugation. PBMCs intended for TCR sequencing were frozen in liquid nitrogen and were later thawed in a 37 degrees C water bath. The sorted or isolated CD4+, CD8+ and CD8+ TEMRA cells had a purity of 90% or higher. RNA was extracted using the RNeasy kit, and roughly 0.45 to 1 ug of the RNA was reverse transcribed with random hexamers. TCR beta CDR3 regions were amplified with the immunoSEQ multiplex PCR assay covering 54 Vbeta and 13 Jbeta segments. To correct PCR amplification bias, a synthetic template baseline was used for both primer optimization and computational correction. For the original study's pipeline: Reads were assigned to V, D and J genes according to IMGT and analyzed in immunoSEQ Analyzer, with only productive sequences retained. Clonality was computed as one minus Shannon entropy normalized by log2 of the number of productive unique sequences. For each patient and control, public and private clones were evaluated within the 100 most prevalent clones. Clones were defined as Susac-specific when absent from the healthy and MS cohorts, from roughly 1,100 published viral clones and from other ImmuneACCESS disease sequences. In TCRdb, the public reads were trimmed at Q25 with fastp and aligned with MiXCR, with productive beta chains retained. Rows with one shared CDR3 protein collapse into an entry with the most common genes and DNA. It is TCRdb's table, rather than the study itself, that gives the V and J calls and clone size. This sample lists about 140,000 distinct CDR3 sequences; approximately 95% were detected once. Around 0.11% of the sample goes to the ten largest clones.

Worth noting for this clonotype: Its antigen remains undetermined. Base qualities are not at hand, and no much larger clone is one base apart.

From cysteine to phenylalanine, the CDR3 is 11 amino acids long. Only the CDR3 portion is preserved as DNA: 33 bases, with reading frame beginning at the first base. V sheds 5 bases and J sheds 15 bases, leaving 15 bases between their ends. The paper as a whole reports these results and caveats: The study acknowledged that relatively few individuals were included in the TCR sequencing and HLA analysis.

What was sequenced was CD4+ T cells from PBMCs. This chain joins TRBV12-3 or TRBV12-4 to TRBJ2-3; the D segment could be TRBD2, given 6 matching bases. The source is a human donor with multiple sclerosis. The CDR3 loop reads CASSTWAGHYF. The DNA sequence is TGTGCCAGCAGTACGTGGGCGGGGCACTATTTT.